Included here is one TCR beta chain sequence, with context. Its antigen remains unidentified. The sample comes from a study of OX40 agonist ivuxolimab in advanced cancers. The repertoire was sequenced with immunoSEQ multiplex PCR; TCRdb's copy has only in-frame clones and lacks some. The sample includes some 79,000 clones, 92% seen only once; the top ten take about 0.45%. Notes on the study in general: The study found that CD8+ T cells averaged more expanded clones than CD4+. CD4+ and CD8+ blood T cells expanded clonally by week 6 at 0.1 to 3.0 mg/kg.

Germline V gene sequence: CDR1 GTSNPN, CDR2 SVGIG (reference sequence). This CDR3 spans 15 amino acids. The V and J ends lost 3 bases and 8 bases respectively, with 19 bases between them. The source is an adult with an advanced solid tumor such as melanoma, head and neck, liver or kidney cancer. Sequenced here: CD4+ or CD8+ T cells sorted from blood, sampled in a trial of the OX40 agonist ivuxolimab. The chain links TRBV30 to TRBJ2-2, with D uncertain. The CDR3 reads CAWSHLGRSSGELFF. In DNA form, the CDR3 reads TGTGCCTGGAGCCATCTAGGCCGATCTTCTGGGGAGCTGTTTTTT.